A single sample gave rise to the 6 T cell receptor beta chains below, sequenced in a study of long-term antiretroviral therapy in people with HIV. The libraries were made with immunoSEQ v3.0 at survey level. The assay was immunoSEQ multiplex PCR, and TCRdb's table has in-frame clones only and misses some. The data hold 35,000 to 45,000 clones, with 83% observed a single time. The sample in question was unsorted PBMCs, obtained 1 year after starting antiretroviral therapy. Every receptor here comes from a man aged 18 to 29 with HIV.

This clone was counted only a few times. The chain recombines TRBV14 with TRBJ2-7; possibly TRBD1 for D (5 bases). Germline V gives CDR1 SGHDN, CDR2 FVKESK. V lost 2 bases, J lost 6 bases, and 17 bases lay in between. CDR3 length equals 15 residues. The CDR3 nucleotides read TGTGCCAGCAGCCAACTTGGGGCCGGGTGGAGCGAGCAGTACTTC. It translates to CASSQLGAGWSEQYF.

The V call is TRBV27, the J call TRBJ2-5; D is uncertain. There are 15 residues in the CDR3. CDR1 is MNHEY and CDR2 is SMNVEV in the germline V gene (reference sequence). V was cut by 1 base and J by 2 bases, with 11 bases left in between. The CDR3 nucleotides are TGTGCCAGCAGTTTATATGGTCCGGTACAAGAGACCCAGTACTTC. Amino acids: CASSLYGPVQETQYF.

The rearrangement uses TRBV4-1 and TRBJ2-1; D remains ambiguous. The CDR3 runs to 13 residues. Trimming took off 1 base at V and 8 bases at J, with 9 bases between the two ends. Germline V CDR1 and CDR2: MGHRA, YSYEKL. CDR3 residues: CASSQGDIDEQFF. The CDR3 DNA follows: TGCGCCAGCAGCCAAGGGGATATTGATGAGCAGTTCTTC.

The V gene is TRBV2, the J gene TRBJ1-5; D is undetermined. Germline-derived CDR1 and CDR2 are SNHLY and FYNNEI. This CDR3 has 16 residues. The germline V and J ends were trimmed by 6 bases and 1 base, with 16 bases remaining between them. CDR3 sequence: CASREWGRGSNQPQHF. CDR3 nucleotide sequence: TGTGCCAGCAGGGAATGGGGAAGAGGGAGCAATCAGCCCCAGCATTTT. Based on the CDR3 plus reference TRBV2 and TRBJ1-5, the full variable domain is EPEVTQTPSHQVTQMGQEVILRCVPISNHLYFYWYRQILGQKVEFLVSFYNNEISEKSEIFDDQFSVERPDGSNFTLKIRSTKLEDSAMYFCASREWGRGSNQPQHFGDGTRLSIL.

The chain couples TRBV10-3 to TRBJ2-1, with D possibly called TRBD1 or TRBD2 (5 bases each). The CDR3 is made up of 15 amino acids. Trimming took 2 bases from V and 7 from J, leaving 15 bases between them. In germline, CDR1 is ENHRY, CDR2 SYGVKD. The CDR3 sequence is CAISEGASYGNEQFF. The CDR3, as DNA: TGTGCCATCAGTGAGGGGGCTAGCTACGGTAATGAGCAGTTCTTC.

This rearrangement joins TRBV9 to TRBJ2-7; the D is unclear. Germline CDR1 SGDLS, CDR2 YYNGEE. The CDR3 is made up of 16 amino acids. The V gene lost 4 bases and the J gene lost 2 bases, with 19 bases spanning the gap. The CDR3 region has the DNA TGTGCCAGCAGCCGTGAAGGTACGGATTACGCCTACGAGCAGTACTTC. Its translation is CASSREGTDYAYEQYF.